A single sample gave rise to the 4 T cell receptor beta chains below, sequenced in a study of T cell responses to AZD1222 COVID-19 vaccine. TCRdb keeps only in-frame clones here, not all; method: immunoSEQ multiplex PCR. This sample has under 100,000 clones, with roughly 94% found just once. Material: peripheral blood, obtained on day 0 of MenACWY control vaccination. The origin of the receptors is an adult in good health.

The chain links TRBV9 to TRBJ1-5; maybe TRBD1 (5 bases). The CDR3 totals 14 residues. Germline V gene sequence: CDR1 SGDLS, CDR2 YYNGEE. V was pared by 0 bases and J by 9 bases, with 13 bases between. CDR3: CASSVGDAGGPQHF. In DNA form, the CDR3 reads TGTGCCAGCAGCGTAGGGGACGCTGGTGGGCCCCAGCATTTT.

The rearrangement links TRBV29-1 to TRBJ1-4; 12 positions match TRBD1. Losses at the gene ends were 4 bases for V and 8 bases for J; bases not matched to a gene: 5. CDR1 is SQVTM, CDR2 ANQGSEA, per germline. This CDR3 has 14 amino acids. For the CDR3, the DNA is TGCAGCGTTGGAAAGGGACAGGGGGCAGAAAAACTGTTTTTT. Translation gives CSVGKGQGAEKLFF.

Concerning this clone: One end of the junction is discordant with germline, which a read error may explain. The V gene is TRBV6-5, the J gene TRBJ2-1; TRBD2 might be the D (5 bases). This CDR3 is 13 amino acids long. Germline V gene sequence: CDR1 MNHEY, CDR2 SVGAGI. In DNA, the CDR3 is TGTGCCAGCAGGCCCAATGAGGGTAATGGGCAGTTCTTC. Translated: CASRPNEGNGQFF.

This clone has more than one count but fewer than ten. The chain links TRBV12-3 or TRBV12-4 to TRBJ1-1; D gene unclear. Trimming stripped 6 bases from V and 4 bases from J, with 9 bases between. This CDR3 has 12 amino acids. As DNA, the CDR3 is TGTGCCAGCAGGAAGGGAAGCACTGAAGCTTTCTTT. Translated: CASRKGSTEAFF.